Sequencing of this T cell receptor beta chain was carried out in a study of blood T cell repertoires in COVID-19. Original methodology: Estimation of nucleated cell counts was performed using reference gene primer amplification. Repertoires were generated with immunoSEQ multiplex PCR, while TCRdb's copy carries only in-frame clones and drops some. V, J and clone size derive from that table, while D and trimming were established from the DNA sequence. The top ten hold just under 2% of the sample, which has 110,000 to 150,000 clones, 60% to 85% seen once. Germline loops: CDR1 MNHNS, CDR2 SASEGT. V was clipped by 0 bases and J by 9 bases, with 18 bases between them. The CDR3 is 16 residues long.

The sample consisted of peripheral blood. The receptor was isolated from an older woman with acute or convalescent COVID-19. The chain links TRBV6-1 to TRBJ1-5; TRBD1 might be the D (5 bases). In nucleotides, the CDR3 is TGTGCCAGCAGTGAAGCTTTATATCCACAGGAGGGGCCCCAGCATTTT. Protein: CASSEALYPQEGPQHF.